The sequence of this T cell receptor beta chain was determined in a study of T cell responses to AZD1222 COVID-19 vaccine. Broader study findings: Donors, mostly white British, included more females; clonal diversity was possibly underestimated.

Germline V gives CDR1 MNHEY, CDR2 SVGAGI. The ends lost 9 bases at V and 6 bases at J; junction bases unmatched: 11. The CDR3 has 14 amino acids. Notes on this clone: What it binds is not known.

Only in-frame clones appear in the TCRdb table, and some are missing; sequencing was by immunoSEQ multiplex PCR. Seen here are around 100,000 clones, 84% observed once, and the top ten hold around 9.9%. Source: peripheral blood, taken on day 0 of AZD1222 vaccination. The rearrangement joins TRBV6-5 to TRBJ1-2; 9 bases agree with TRBD1. The clonotype originates from an adult in good health. The CDR3 loop is CASHKGQGSDGYTF. CDR3 bases: TGTGCCAGTCACAAGGGACAGGGATCGGATGGCTACACCTTC.